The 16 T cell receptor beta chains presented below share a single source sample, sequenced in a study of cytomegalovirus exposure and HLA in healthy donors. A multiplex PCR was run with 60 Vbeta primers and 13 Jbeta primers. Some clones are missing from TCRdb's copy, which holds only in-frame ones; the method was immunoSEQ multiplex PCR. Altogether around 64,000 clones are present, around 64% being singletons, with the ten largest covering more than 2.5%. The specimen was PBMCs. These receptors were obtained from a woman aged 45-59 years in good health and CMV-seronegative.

The CDR3 DNA follows: TGCGCCAGCAGCCTCCCTGGGGGGGCAGATGAAAAACTGTTTTTT. Its translation is CASSLPGGADEKLFF. The rearrangement uses TRBV4-3 and TRBJ1-4, with D possibly TRBD1 on 6 matching bases. The CDR3 contains 15 residues. Germline CDR1 reads LGHNA; CDR2 reads YSLEER. The V end was cut by 4 bases, the J end by 6 bases, with 15 bases between.

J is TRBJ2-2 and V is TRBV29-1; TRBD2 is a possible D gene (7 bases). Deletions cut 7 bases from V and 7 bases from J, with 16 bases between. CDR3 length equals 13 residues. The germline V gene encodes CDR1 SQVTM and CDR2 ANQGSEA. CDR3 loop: CSATRGGSGELFF. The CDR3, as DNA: TGCAGCGCCACAAGGGGGGGTAGCGGGGAGCTGTTTTTT.

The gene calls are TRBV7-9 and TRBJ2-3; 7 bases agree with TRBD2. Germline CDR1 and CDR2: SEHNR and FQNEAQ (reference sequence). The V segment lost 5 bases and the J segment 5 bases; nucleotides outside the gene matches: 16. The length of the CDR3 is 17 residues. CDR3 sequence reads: CASSPRWLADPGDTQYF. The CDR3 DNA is TGTGCCAGCAGCCCTAGGTGGCTAGCGGACCCGGGAGATACGCAGTATTTT.

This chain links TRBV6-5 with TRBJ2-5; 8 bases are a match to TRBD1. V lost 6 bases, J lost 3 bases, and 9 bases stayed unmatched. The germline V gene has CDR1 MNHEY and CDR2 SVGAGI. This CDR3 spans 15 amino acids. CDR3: CASRPTGGFEETQYF. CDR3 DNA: TGTGCCAGCAGGCCAACAGGGGGTTTTGAAGAGACCCAGTACTTC.

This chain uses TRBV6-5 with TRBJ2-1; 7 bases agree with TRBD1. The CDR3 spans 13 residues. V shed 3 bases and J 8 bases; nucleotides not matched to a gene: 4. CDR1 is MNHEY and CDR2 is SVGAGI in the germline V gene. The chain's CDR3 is CASSYDRDDEQFF. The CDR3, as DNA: TGTGCCAGCAGTTATGACAGGGACGATGAGCAGTTCTTC.

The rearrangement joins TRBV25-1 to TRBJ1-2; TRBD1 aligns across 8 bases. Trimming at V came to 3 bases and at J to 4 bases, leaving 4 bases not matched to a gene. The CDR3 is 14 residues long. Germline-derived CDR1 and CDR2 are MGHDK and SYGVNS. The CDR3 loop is CASSDLDRGYGYTF. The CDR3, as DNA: TGTGCCAGCAGTGACCTCGACAGGGGCTATGGCTACACCTTC.

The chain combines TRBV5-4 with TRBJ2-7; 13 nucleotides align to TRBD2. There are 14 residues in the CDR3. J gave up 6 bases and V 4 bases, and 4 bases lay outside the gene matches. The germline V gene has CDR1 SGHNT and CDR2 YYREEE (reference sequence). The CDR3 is CASSPGLAGFEQYF. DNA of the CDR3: TGTGCCAGCAGCCCGGGACTAGCGGGATTCGAGCAGTACTTC.

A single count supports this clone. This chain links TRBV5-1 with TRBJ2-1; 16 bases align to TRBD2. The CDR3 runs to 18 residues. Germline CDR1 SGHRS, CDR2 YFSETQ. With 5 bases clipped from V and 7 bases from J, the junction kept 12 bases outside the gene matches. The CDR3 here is CASRGLAGGPTPENEQFF. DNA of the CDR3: TGCGCCAGCAGGGGACTAGCGGGAGGGCCGACGCCGGAGAATGAGCAGTTCTTC.

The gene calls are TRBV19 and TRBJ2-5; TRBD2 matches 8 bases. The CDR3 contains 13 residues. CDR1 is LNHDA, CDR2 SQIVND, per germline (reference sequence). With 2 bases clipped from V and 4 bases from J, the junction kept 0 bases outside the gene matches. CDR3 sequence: CASSILAGETQYF. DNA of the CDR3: TGTGCCAGTAGTATACTAGCGGGAGAGACCCAGTACTTC.

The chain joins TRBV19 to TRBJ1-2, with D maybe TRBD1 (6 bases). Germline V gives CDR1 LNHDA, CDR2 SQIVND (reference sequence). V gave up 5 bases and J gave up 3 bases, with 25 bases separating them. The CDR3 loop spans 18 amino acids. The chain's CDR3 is CASSLRVTGYQGDYGYTF. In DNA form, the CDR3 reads TGTGCCAGTAGTCTCCGGGTGACAGGATATCAAGGTGACTATGGCTACACCTTC.

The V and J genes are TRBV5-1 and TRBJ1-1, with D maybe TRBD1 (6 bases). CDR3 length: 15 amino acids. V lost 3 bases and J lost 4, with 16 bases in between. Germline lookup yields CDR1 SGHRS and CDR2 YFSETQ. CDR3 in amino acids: CASSSMGGGGTEAFF. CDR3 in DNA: TGCGCCAGCAGCTCCATGGGGGGCGGGGGCACTGAAGCTTTCTTT.

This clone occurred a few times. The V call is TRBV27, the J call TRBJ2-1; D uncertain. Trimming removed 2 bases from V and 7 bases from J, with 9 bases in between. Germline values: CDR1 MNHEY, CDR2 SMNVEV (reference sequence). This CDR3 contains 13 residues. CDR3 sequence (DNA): TGTGCCAGCAGTTTACTAGTCGGTAATGAGCAGTTCTTC. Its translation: CASSLLVGNEQFF.

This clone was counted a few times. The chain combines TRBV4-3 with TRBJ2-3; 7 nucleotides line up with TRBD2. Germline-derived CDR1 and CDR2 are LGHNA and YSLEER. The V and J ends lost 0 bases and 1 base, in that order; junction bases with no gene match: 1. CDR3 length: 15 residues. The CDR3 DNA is TGCGCCAGCAGCCAAGAACGGGAGGGCACAGATACGCAGTATTTT. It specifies CASSQEREGTDTQYF.

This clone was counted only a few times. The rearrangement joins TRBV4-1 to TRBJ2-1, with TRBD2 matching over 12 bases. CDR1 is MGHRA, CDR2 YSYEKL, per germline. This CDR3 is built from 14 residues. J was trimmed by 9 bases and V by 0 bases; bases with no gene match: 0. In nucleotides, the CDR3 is TGCGCCAGCAGCCAAGAACTAGCGGGGGGTGAGCAGTTCTTC. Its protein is CASSQELAGGEQFF.

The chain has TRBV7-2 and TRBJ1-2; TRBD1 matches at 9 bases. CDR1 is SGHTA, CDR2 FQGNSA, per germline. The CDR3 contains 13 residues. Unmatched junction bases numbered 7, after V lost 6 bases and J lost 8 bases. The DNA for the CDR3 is TGTGCCAGCAGAGAACAGGGGGCAGGGGGCTACACCTTC. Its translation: CASREQGAGGYTF.

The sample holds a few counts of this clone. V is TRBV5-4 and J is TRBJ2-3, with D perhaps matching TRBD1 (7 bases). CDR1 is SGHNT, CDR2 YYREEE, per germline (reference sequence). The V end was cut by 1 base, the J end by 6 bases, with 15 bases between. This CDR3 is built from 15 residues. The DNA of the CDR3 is TGTGCCAGCAGCTTGCTACAGGGGACTTCGGATACGCAGTATTTT. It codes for CASSLLQGTSDTQYF.